One and the same sample provided the 8 T cell receptor beta chains below, sequenced in a study of patients and donors after allogeneic stem cell transplantation. TCRdb re-analysed the RT-PCR reads in MiXCR, keeping a single row per CDR3 protein. The profile shows around 240,000 distinct CDR3 sequences, 13% to 15% of them singletons. What was sequenced was blood, either unsorted or a sorted T cell fraction (not recorded which). The receptor set was obtained from a human donor who was either an allogeneic HSCT recipient or a stem cell or donor lymphocyte infusion donor (not recorded which). It is not recorded whose cells these are; they may come from a transplant donor.

This clonotype was seen ten or more times. The V gene is TRBV7-8, the J gene TRBJ2-7, with 8 bases aligning to TRBD2. The CDR3 has 14 residues. Germline V gives CDR1 SGHVS, CDR2 FQNEAQ. The V gene end was trimmed by 2 bases and the J gene end by 2 bases; junction bases not matched to a gene: 2. In DNA form, the CDR3 reads TGTGCCAGCAGCTTAATGACTAGCGCCTACGAGCAGTACTTC. Protein: CASSLMTSAYEQYF.

This clonotype showed up just a few times. The chain employs TRBV20-1 and TRBJ2-5; a weak D match, TRBD1 (6 bases). Germline-derived CDR1 and CDR2 are DFQATT and SNEGSKA (reference sequence). CDR3 length equals 16 residues. V dropped 4 bases and J dropped 2 bases, with 20 bases sitting between them. CDR3 loop: CSAKSIPGHTQETQYF. CDR3 DNA sequence: TGCAGTGCTAAATCAATTCCGGGACACACTCAAGAGACCCAGTACTTC.

This clonotype was seen ten or more times. J is TRBJ2-7 and V is TRBV5-1; possible D gene TRBD1, 5 bases. The V gene lost 0 bases and the J gene lost 0 bases, with 13 bases spanning the gap. The CDR3 sequence is 16 residues long. The germline CDR1 and CDR2 sequences are SGHRS and YFSETQ. The CDR3 reads CASSLEASDSSYEQYF. CDR3 sequence (DNA): TGCGCCAGCAGCTTGGAAGCTTCAGACAGCTCCTACGAGCAGTACTTC. Full variable domain (outside the CDR3, taken from reference TRBV5-1 and TRBJ2-7): KAGVTQTPRYLIKTRGQQVTLSCSPISGHRSVSWYQQTPGQGLQFLFEYFSETQRNKGNFPGRFSGRQFSNSRSEMNVSTLELGDSALYLCASSLEASDSSYEQYFGPGTRLTVT.

The table lists this clonotype with a few counts. V usage is TRBV15 and J usage is TRBJ1-5; D gene ambiguous. Germline CDR1 LNHNV, CDR2 YYDKDF (reference sequence). V was shortened by 1 base and J by 7 bases, with 11 bases between the two germline ends. The CDR3 extends over 14 amino acids. CDR3 region: CATSRGAVEQPQHF. The DNA of the CDR3 is TGTGCCACCAGCAGAGGGGCGGTGGAACAGCCCCAGCATTTT. Using reference TRBV15 and TRBJ1-5 for the parts outside the CDR3, the full variable domain is DAMVIQNPRYQVTQFGKPVTLSCSQTLNHNVMYWYQQKSSQAPKLLFHYYDKDFNNEADTPDNFQSRRPNTSFCFLDIRSPGLGDTAMYLCATSRGAVEQPQHFGDGTRLSIL.

This clonotype was counted ten times or more. J is TRBJ2-4 and V is TRBV12-3 or TRBV12-4; TRBD1 aligns across 9 bases. The CDR3 has 15 amino acids. V gave up 5 bases and J gave up 7 bases; unmatched junction bases: 9. Here the CDR3 DNA reads TGTGCCAGCAGTGACCACGGACAGGGGAGGAACATTCAGTACTTC. Its translation: CASSDHGQGRNIQYF.

The rearrangement joins TRBV20-1 to TRBJ2-1; 9 bases line up with TRBD2. The CDR3 runs 16 residues. Germline CDR1 and CDR2: DFQATT and SNEGSKA (reference sequence). The V and J ends lost 2 bases and 2 bases, in that order; junction bases with no gene match: 7. CDR3 coding DNA: TGCAGTGCTAGATACGGTAGCGGGGGCCCCTACAATGAGCAGTTCTTC. Protein product: CSARYGSGGPYNEQFF.

V is TRBV3-1 and J is TRBJ2-2; 7 bases line up with TRBD1. V lost 3 bases, J lost 5 bases, and 9 bases stayed unmatched. Germline CDR1 reads LGHDT; CDR2 reads YNNKEL (reference sequence). CDR3 length: 16 amino acids. Here the CDR3 DNA reads TGTGCCAGCAGCCACGGAACACAGGGGAATACCGGGGAGCTGTTTTTT. Translation gives CASSHGTQGNTGELFF. Filled out from reference TRBV3-1 and TRBJ2-2, the complete variable domain reads DTAVSQTPKYLVTQMGNDKSIKCEQNLGHDTMYWYKQDSKKFLKIMFSYNNKELIINETVPNRFSPKSPDKAHLNLHINSLELGDSAVYFCASSHGTQGNTGELFFGEGSRLTVL.

This clonotype showed up just a few times. The chain couples TRBV2 to TRBJ1-1; the D gene is possibly TRBD1 (6 bases). Germline CDR1 SNHLY, CDR2 FYNNEI. The V end lost 1 base, the J end lost 4 bases, and 13 bases lay between the germline ends. The length of the CDR3 is 15 residues. CDR3 sequence (DNA): TGTGCCAGCAGTGAAGTAAAGGGGGGCAGCACTGAAGCTTTCTTT. Its translation is CASSEVKGGSTEAFF.